This T cell receptor (beta chain) emerged from a study of human T cells and chemical hapten exposure. As for the study in general: Patients were given diphenylcyclopropenone on the scalp weekly across the approximately 25-week study.

Trimming removed 8 bases from V and 3 bases from J; junction bases left unmatched: 9. This CDR3 contains 14 residues. Germline-derived CDR1 and CDR2 are MGHRA and YSYEKL. MiXCR was run by TCRdb on the RACE reads, yielding one entry per CDR3 protein. Of 80,000 to 95,000 distinct CDR3 sequences in the sample, roughly 11% were seen once. Time point meaning: patch test 2, 6 weeks after DPC sensitization. Treatment of the sample: therapeutic diphenylcyclopropenone sensitization with weekly scalp DPC. The origin of this receptor is a young man with alopecia areata. Some clones in this sample may be carry-over from other donors' samples. The sample was whole blood, taken in connection with sensitization to the hapten diphenylcyclopropenone (DPC). This chain connects TRBV4-1 to TRBJ1-1; 7 positions agree with TRBD1. The CDR3 protein is CASDHGTGDTEAFF. CDR3 nucleotides: TGCGCCAGCGACCATGGTACAGGGGACACTGAAGCTTTCTTT.